This TCR beta chain was documented in a study of cytomegalovirus exposure and HLA in healthy donors. Donors had nominal health at sampling but likely had unrecorded immune exposures. The PCR was carried out with 60 Vbeta primers and 13 Jbeta primers. The repertoire was sequenced with immunoSEQ multiplex PCR; TCRdb's copy has only in-frame clones and lacks some. This table holds 110,000 or so clones, 81% found once. This receptor was obtained from a woman in her thirties or forties in good health and CMV-seronegative. The sequenced sample consisted of PBMCs.

CDR3 amino acids: CASSVGGSYEQYF. In DNA, the CDR3 is TGTGCCAGTAGTGTGGGAGGGTCCTACGAGCAGTACTTC. V usage is TRBV19 and J usage is TRBJ2-7; TRBD2 matches at 7 bases. Trimming took 5 bases from V and 1 from J; bases not matched to a gene: 2. The CDR3 runs 13 residues. The germline CDR1 and CDR2 sequences are LNHDA and SQIVND (reference sequence).